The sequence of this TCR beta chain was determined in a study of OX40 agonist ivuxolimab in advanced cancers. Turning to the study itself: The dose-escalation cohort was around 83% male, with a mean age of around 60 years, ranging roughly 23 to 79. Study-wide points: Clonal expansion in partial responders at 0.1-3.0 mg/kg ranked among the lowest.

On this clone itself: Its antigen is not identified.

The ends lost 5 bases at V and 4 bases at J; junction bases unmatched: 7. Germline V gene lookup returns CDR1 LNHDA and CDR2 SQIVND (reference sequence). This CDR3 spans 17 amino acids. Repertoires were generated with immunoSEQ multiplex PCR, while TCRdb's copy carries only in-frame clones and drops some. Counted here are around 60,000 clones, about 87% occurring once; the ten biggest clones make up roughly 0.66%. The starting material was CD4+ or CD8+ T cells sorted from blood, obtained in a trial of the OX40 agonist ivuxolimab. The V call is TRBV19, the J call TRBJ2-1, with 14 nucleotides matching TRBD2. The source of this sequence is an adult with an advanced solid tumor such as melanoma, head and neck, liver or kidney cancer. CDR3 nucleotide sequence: TGTGCCAGTAGTCCGGGACTAGCGGGAGCGGTATACAATGAGCAGTTCTTC. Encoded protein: CASSPGLAGAVYNEQFF.